This paragraph covers one T cell receptor beta chain sequence. From germline, CDR1 is SGDLS and CDR2 YYNGEE. The CDR3 has 15 residues. The trim removed 4 bases at V and 4 bases at J, leaving 3 bases unmatched. Per the original data handling: How many nucleated cells were present was estimated from reference gene primer amplification. Measured with immunoSEQ multiplex PCR; TCRdb has only the in-frame clones, and not every one. The V and J calls and clone size are taken from that table; D and trimming were inferred from the DNA. The data contain approximately 140,000 clones, about 86% of them singletons. The sample is drawn from a study of blood T cell repertoires in COVID-19. At the level of the study: Sources were T cells, B-cell-depleted T cells, or PBMCs; the material itself was cDNA or gDNA.

Sequenced: peripheral blood. This clonotype was obtained from a man between 65 and 85 years old with acute or convalescent COVID-19. The genes are TRBV9 and TRBJ2-1; 12 nucleotides match TRBD2. CDR3 loop: CASSPSGRAYNEQFF. The CDR3 nucleotides are TGTGCCAGCAGCCCTAGCGGGAGGGCGTACAATGAGCAGTTCTTC.